This TCR beta chain was profiled in a study of T-cell reconstitution after alpha-beta-depleted transplantation in children. Preparing the TCRbeta library involved the use of unique molecular identifiers. TCRdb processed the PCR reads anew with MiXCR; each CDR3 protein has one entry. Found here are about 610,000 distinct CDR3 sequences, 10% to 13% of them singletons; the top ten hold about 4%. The ends lost 5 bases at V and 5 bases at J; junction bases unmatched: 2. Germline CDR1 DFQATT, CDR2 SNEGSKA (reference sequence). The CDR3 extends over 14 amino acids. The specimen was PBMCs from the stem cell graft donor, collected from the stem cell graft. The V gene is TRBV20-1, the J gene TRBJ2-3, with 15 nucleotides matching TRBD2. The source of this sequence is a human donor who donated a stem cell graft to a child with acute myeloid leukemia. The CDR3 region is CSASGLAGGDTQYF. CDR3 DNA sequence: TGCAGTGCTTCGGGACTAGCGGGAGGAGATACGCAGTATTTT.